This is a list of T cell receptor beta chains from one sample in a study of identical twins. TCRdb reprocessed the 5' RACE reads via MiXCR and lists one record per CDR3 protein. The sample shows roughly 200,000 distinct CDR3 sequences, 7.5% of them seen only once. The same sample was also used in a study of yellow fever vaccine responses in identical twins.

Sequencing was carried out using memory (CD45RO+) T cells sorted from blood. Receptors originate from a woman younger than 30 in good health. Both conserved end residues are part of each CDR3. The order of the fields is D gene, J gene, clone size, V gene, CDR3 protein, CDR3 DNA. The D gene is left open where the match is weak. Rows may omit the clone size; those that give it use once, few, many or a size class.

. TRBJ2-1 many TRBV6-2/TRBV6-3 CASSYPATAGHNEQFF TGTGCCAGCAGTTACCCTGCTACAGCCGGCCACAATGAGCAGTTCTTC
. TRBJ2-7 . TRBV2 CASKTQGHEQYF TGTGCCAGCAAGACACAGGGTCACGAGCAGTACTTC
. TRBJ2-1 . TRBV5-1 CASSLASGNEQFF TGCGCCAGCAGCTTGGCCTCGGGCAATGAGCAGTTCTTC
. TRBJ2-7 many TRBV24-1 CATSVLYEQYF TGTGCCACCAGTGTCCTCTACGAGCAGTACTTC
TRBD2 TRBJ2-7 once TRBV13 CASTITSVGGYEQYF TGTGCCAGCACCATAACTAGCGTTGGGGGCTACGAGCAGTACTTC
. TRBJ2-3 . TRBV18 CASSPPSRGADTQYF TGTGCCAGCTCACCACCGTCCAGGGGGGCAGATACGCAGTATTTT
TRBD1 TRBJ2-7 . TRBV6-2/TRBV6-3 CASTRTGNSYEQYF TGTGCCAGCACCCGGACAGGAAACTCCTACGAGCAGTACTTC
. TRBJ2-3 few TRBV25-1 CASSLLGADTQYF TGTGCCAGCAGTCTACTCGGGGCAGATACGCAGTATTTT
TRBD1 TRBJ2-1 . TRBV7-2 CASSDKGGPTYNEQFF TGTGCCAGCAGCGATAAAGGGGGCCCTACCTACAATGAGCAGTTCTTC
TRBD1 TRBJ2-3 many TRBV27 CASSQPGTGHTDTQYF TGTGCCAGCAGTCAACCCGGGACAGGGCATACAGATACGCAGTATTTT
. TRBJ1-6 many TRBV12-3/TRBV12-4 CASSLEGLAGSPLHF TGTGCCAGCAGTTTAGAGGGACTGGCGGGTTCACCCCTCCACTTT
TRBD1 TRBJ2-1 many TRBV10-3 CASLRDRAIF TGTGCCAGCCTCAGGGACAGAGCGATCTTC
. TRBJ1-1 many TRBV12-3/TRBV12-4 CASSFLDREAFF TGTGCCAGCAGTTTTTTAGACAGGGAAGCTTTCTTT
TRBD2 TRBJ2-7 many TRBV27 CASSRGRRYEQYF TGTGCCAGCAGCCGCGGGAGGCGCTACGAGCAGTACTTC
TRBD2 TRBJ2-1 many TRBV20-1 CSASPASSLSGDNEQFF TGCAGTGCTAGCCCGGCTAGCTCCCTAAGCGGGGACAATGAGCAGTTCTTC
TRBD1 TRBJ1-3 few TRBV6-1 CASSRRQGVAGNTIYF TGTGCCAGCAGTAGGCGGCAGGGGGTTGCTGGAAACACCATATATTTT
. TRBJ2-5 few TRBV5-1 CASSLAGRGREETQYF TGCGCCAGCAGCTTGGCTGGTCGAGGCAGGGAAGAGACCCAGTACTTC
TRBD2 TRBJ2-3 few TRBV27 CASSLSAGGPTDTQYF TGTGCCAGCAGTTTAAGTGCGGGAGGGCCCACAGATACGCAGTATTTT
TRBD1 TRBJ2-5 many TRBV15 CATIPGQGQETQYF TGTGCCACCATACCCGGACAGGGACAAGAGACCCAGTACTTC
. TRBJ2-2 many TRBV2 CASRSEGPGELFF TGTGCCAGCCGCTCGGAGGGTCCCGGGGAGCTGTTTTTT
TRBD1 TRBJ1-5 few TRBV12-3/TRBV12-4 CASNTQGGDQPQHF TGTGCCAGCAATACACAGGGGGGCGATCAGCCCCAGCATTTT
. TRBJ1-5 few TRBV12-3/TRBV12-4 CASSFAGGMGNQPQHF TGTGCCAGCAGTTTCGCGGGGGGCATGGGCAATCAGCCCCAGCATTTT
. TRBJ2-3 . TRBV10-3 CAISGLAGSLTDTQYF TGTGCCATCAGTGGGTTGGCGGGGTCCCTCACAGATACGCAGTATTTT
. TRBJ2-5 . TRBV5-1 CASSRRGYDGGETQYF TGCGCCAGCAGCCGCCGGGGGTACGACGGGGGAGAGACCCAGTACTTC
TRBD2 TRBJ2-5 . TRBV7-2 CASSARTSGIETQYF TGTGCCAGCAGCGCTAGGACTAGCGGGATAGAGACCCAGTACTTC
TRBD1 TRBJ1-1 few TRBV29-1 CSGGQGSHTEAFF TGCAGCGGAGGACAGGGATCTCACACTGAAGCTTTCTTT
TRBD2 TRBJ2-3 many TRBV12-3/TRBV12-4 CASSSASMTSGRNLF TGTGCCAGCAGTTCCGCCTCAATGACTAGCGGGAGGAACCTATTT
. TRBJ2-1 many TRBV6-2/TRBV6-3 CASSYADRPNEQFF TGTGCCAGCAGTTACGCTGACCGACCCAATGAGCAGTTCTTC
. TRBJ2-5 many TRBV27 CASSLSPYKETQYF TGTGCCAGCAGTTTATCGCCATACAAAGAGACCCAGTACTTC
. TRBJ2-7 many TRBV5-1 CASSLVGSVDEQYF TGCGCCAGCAGCTTGGTAGGTAGCGTCGACGAGCAGTACTTC
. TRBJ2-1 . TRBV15 CATSSPAVLVPEQFF TGTGCCACCAGCAGCCCGGCCGTACTAGTGCCTGAGCAGTTCTTC
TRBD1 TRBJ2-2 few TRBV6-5 CASSSGDRGLDTGELFF TGTGCCAGCAGTTCGGGAGACAGGGGGCTAGACACCGGGGAGCTGTTTTTT
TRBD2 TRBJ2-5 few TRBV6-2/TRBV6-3 CASSASGPQETQYF TGTGCCAGCAGTGCTAGCGGACCACAAGAGACCCAGTACTTC
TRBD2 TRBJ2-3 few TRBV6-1 CASRAGDSTDTQYF TGTGCCAGCAGAGCGGGAGACAGCACAGATACGCAGTATTTT
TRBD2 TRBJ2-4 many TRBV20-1 CSAFYAGGPNLAKNIQYF TGCAGTGCCTTCTATGCGGGGGGCCCTAATTTAGCCAAAAACATTCAGTACTTC
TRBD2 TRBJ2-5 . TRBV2 CASRYGRAQVETQYF TGTGCCAGCAGGTACGGGAGGGCCCAGGTTGAGACCCAGTACTTC
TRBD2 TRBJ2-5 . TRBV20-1 CSALPILAGWGVAETQYF TGCAGTGCTCTCCCAATACTAGCGGGATGGGGTGTTGCGGAGACCCAGTACTTC
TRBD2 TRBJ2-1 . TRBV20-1 CCARWGERGDNEQFF TGCTGTGCTAGATGGGGCGAGCGGGGGGACAATGAGCAGTTCTTC
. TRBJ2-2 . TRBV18 CASRRQSKDTGELFF TGTGCCAGCCGCAGGCAAAGTAAGGACACCGGGGAGCTGTTTTTT
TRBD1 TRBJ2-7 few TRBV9 CASSVTGTDYEQYF TGTGCCAGCAGCGTCACCGGGACAGACTACGAGCAGTACTTC
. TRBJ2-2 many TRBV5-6 CASSFDYGDGELFF TGTGCCAGCAGCTTTGACTATGGAGACGGGGAGCTGTTTTTT
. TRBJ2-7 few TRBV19 CASSTTTALHEQYF TGTGCCAGTAGTACGACGACTGCGCTTCACGAGCAGTACTTC
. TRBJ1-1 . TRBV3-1 CASSPNGATEAFF TGTGCCAGCAGCCCCAATGGGGCAACTGAAGCTTTCTTT
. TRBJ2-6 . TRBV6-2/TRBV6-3 CASSYLPGANVLTF TGTGCCAGCAGTTACTTACCTGGGGCCAACGTCCTGACTTTC